These T cell receptor beta chains were read from a single sample in a study of blood T cells in healthy people across ages. TCRdb passed the 5' RACE reads through MiXCR, listing each CDR3 protein once. In the table there are roughly 1,800,000 distinct CDR3 sequences, about 49% of which are singletons. Sequenced input: blood. These receptors were taken from a woman in her thirties or forties in good health. Each CDR3 is given with its conserved first and last residue. A D gene is named only where the DNA matches it firmly. Not all rows give a size; the values are once, few, many and, for expanded clones, a class.

size	V	J	D	CDR3	DNA
.	TRBV20-1	TRBJ2-5	TRBD2	CSARPKWGSGEKETQYF	TGCAGTGCTAGACCAAAATGGGGGAGCGGGGAAAAAGAGACCCAGTACTTC
.	TRBV4-3	TRBJ2-5	TRBD2	CASSRVSGSRQETQYF	TGCGCCAGCAGCCGTGTTAGCGGGAGTCGACAAGAGACCCAGTACTTC
.	TRBV29-1	TRBJ2-5	TRBD2	CSVEESGGGTQYF	TGCAGCGTTGAAGAATCGGGCGGGGGGACCCAGTACTTC
many	TRBV7-2	TRBJ1-2	.	CASSLAGGGGAPYGYTF	TGTGCCAGCAGCTTAGCAGGGGGAGGAGGAGCTCCCTATGGCTACACCTTC
.	TRBV5-1	TRBJ1-6	.	CASSGDLSNSPLHF	TGCGCCAGCAGCGGGGATTTGTCGAATTCACCCCTCCACTTT
few	TRBV12-3/TRBV12-4	TRBJ1-2	.	CASSLGGRSASGYTF	TGTGCCAGCAGTCTGGGGGGGCGCAGCGCAAGTGGCTACACCTTC
few	TRBV5-1	TRBJ2-1	.	CASSLGGLFGGEQFF	TGCGCCAGCAGCTTGGGAGGCCTATTTGGGGGAGAGCAGTTCTTC
few	TRBV20-1	TRBJ2-1	TRBD2	CSARTSGGGYNEQFF	TGCAGTGCTAGGACTAGCGGGGGGGGTTACAATGAGCAGTTCTTC
.	TRBV20-1	TRBJ1-1	.	CSAIFFRGTGMNTEAFF	TGCAGTGCTATTTTCTTTCGGGGGACGGGCATGAACACTGAAGCTTTCTTT
.	TRBV27	TRBJ2-2	.	CASSPGRQGNTGELFF	TGTGCCAGCAGTCCGGGACGGCAGGGTAACACCGGGGAGCTGTTTTTT
.	TRBV11-1	TRBJ2-5	TRBD1	CASSWLLKGAAETQYF	TGTGCCAGCAGCTGGCTATTGAAGGGGGCCGCGGAGACCCAGTACTTC
few	TRBV20-1	TRBJ1-2	.	CSAITTGLGYTF	TGCAGTGCTATCACGACAGGCCTAGGCTACACCTTC
.	TRBV11-1	TRBJ2-5	TRBD2	CAGSHDYKRGGQETQYF	TGTGCCGGCAGCCATGACTATAAGCGGGGGGGCCAAGAGACCCAGTACTTC
.	TRBV6-5	TRBJ1-5	TRBD1	CASKPSGTGIQPQHF	TGTGCCAGCAAACCGTCCGGGACAGGGATCCAGCCCCAGCATTTT
.	TRBV5-1	TRBJ2-6	.	CASSLAGPGGANVLTF	TGCGCCAGCAGCTTGGCCGGCCCAGGTGGGGCCAACGTCCTGACTTTC
few	TRBV12-3/TRBV12-4	TRBJ2-4	TRBD1	CATTTGGAGEQYF	TGTGCCACTACGACAGGGGGCGCGGGGGAGCAGTACTTC
.	TRBV11-2	TRBJ2-1	TRBD2	CASSMGLAGGIPYNEQFF	TGTGCCAGCAGCATGGGACTAGCGGGGGGGATCCCCTACAATGAGCAGTTCTTC